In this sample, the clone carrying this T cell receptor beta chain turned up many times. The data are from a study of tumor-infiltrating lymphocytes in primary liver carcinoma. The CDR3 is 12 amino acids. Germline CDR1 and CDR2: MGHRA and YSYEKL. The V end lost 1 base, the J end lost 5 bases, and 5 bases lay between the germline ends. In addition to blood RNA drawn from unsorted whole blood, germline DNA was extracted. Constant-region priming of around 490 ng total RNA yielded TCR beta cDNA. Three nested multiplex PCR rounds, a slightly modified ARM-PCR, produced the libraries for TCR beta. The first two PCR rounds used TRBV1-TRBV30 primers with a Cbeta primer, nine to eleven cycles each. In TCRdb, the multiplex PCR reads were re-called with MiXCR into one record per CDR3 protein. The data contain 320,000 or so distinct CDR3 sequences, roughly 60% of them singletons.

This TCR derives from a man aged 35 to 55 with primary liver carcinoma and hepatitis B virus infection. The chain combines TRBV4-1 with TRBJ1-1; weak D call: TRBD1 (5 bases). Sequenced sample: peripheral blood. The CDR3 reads CASSQGTTEAFF. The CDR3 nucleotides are TGCGCCAGCAGCCAAGGGACAACTGAAGCTTTCTTT.